Reported below is one T cell receptor beta chain. The antigen is undetermined. This sample is part of a study of beta chain features in type 1 diabetes. Study-level information: Fewer than 110 million sorted cells were examined across all samples. Study-level findings and limits: The question left open here concerned HLA type influencing TCRB rearrangement. All four CD4+ subsets of Type 1 diabetes patients contained TCRB CDR3s that were moderately but significantly shorter.

cDNA synthesis used the whole RNA isolate, giving expressed TCRB sequences. Repertoires were generated with immunoSEQ multiplex PCR, while TCRdb's copy carries only in-frame clones and drops some. The top ten hold about 3.9% of the sample, which has 200,000 to 300,000 clones, 25% to 35% seen once. Between the trimmed V and J ends, which lost 8 bases and 14 bases, there was a span of 24 bases. Germline V gene data show CDR1 as MDHEN and CDR2 as SYDVKM. CDR3 size: 13 residues. Material for sequencing was central memory CD4+ T cells from blood. This sequence was found in a man aged 25-45 years in good health. The V and J genes are TRBV28 and TRBJ1-1, with D hard to call. CDR3 nucleotide sequence: TGTGCCAGCTATACTAGTGGAACAGTCCCGGAGTTCTTT. It yields the protein CASYTSGTVPEFF. Full variable domain (rest looked up from reference TRBV28 and TRBJ1-1): DVKVTQSSRYLVKRTGEKVFLECVQDMDHENMFWYRQDPGLGLRLIYFSYDVKMKEKGDIPEGYSVSREKKERFSLILESASTNQTSMYLCASYTSGTVPEFFGQGTRLTVV.